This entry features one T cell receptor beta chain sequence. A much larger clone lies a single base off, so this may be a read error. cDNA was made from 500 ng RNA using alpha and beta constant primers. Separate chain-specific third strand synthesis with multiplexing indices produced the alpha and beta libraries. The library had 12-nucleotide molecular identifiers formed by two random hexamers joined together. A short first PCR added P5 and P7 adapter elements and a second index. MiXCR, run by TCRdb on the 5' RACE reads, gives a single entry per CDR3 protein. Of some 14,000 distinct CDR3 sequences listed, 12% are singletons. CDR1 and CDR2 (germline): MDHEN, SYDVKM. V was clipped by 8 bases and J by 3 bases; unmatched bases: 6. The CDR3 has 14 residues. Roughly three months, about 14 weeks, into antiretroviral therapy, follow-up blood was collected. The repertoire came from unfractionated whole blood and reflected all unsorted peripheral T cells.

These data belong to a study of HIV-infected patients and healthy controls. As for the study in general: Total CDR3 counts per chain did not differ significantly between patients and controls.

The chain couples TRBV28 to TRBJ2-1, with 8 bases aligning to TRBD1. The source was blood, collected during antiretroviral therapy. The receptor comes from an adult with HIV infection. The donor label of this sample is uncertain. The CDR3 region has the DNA TGTGCCAGCGGTCAGGGACAGGACTACAATGAGCAGTTCTTC. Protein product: CASGQGQDYNEQFF.